This passage covers 6 T cell receptor beta chains from one sample sequenced in a study of blood T cell repertoires in COVID-19. Sequencing used immunoSEQ multiplex PCR; TCRdb keeps in-frame clones, though not all of them. This sample has fewer than 300,000 clones; more than 65% occur once, and the top ten carry less than 4%. Sequences were obtained from peripheral blood. These receptor sequences come from a woman aged 18-29 years with acute or convalescent COVID-19.

The gene calls are TRBV7-8 and TRBJ1-5; TRBD1 agrees at 8 bases. V lost 5 bases and J lost 2; bases outside the gene matches: 2. Germline CDR1 and CDR2: SGHVS and FQNEAQ. This CDR3 is 14 amino acids long. The CDR3 loop is CASSPTGGNQPQHF. In DNA, the CDR3 is TGTGCCAGCAGCCCGACAGGGGGCAATCAGCCCCAGCATTTT.

This chain's CDR3 is CASSLMTGEQYF. In DNA form, the CDR3 reads TGTGCCAGCAGTTTGATGACTGGCGAGCAGTACTTC. The V gene is TRBV28, the J gene TRBJ2-7; unclear D gene. The CDR3 covers 12 residues. Trimming cost V 3 bases and J 6 bases, with 9 bases left between them. Germline V gives CDR1 MDHEN, CDR2 SYDVKM. Looking up the rest from reference TRBV28 and TRBJ2-7 gives the full variable domain: DVKVTQSSRYLVKRTGEKVFLECVQDMDHENMFWYRQDPGLGLRLIYFSYDVKMKEKGDIPEGYSVSREKKERFSLILESASTNQTSMYLCASSLMTGEQYFGPGTRLTVT.

This chain joins TRBV28 and TRBJ1-5; 11 nucleotides align to TRBD1. V gave up 2 bases and J gave up 6 bases; unmatched junction bases: 3. The CDR3 spans 15 residues. Germline V CDR1 and CDR2: MDHEN, SYDVKM. The CDR3 is CASSLAGQGVQPQHF. The CDR3 DNA sequence: TGTGCCAGCAGTTTAGCGGGACAGGGGGTTCAGCCCCAGCATTTT.

The chain is built from TRBV19 and TRBJ2-7; no firm D call. Trimming pared 3 bases from V and 5 bases from J, leaving 11 bases between. Germline CDR1 LNHDA, CDR2 SQIVND (reference sequence). The CDR3 spans 13 residues. DNA for the CDR3: TGTGCCAGTAGTATTAGTGGTGCCCACGAGCAGTACTTC. Translating it yields CASSISGAHEQYF. Based on the CDR3 plus reference TRBV19 and TRBJ2-7, the full variable domain is DGGITQSPKYLFRKEGQNVTLSCEQNLNHDAMYWYRQDPGQGLRLIYYSQIVNDFQKGDIAEGYSVSREKKESFPLTVTSAQKNPTAFYLCASSISGAHEQYFGPGTRLTVT.

CDR3 DNA sequence: TGTGCCAGCAGCTTAAGGCAGGTAGGCACTGAAGCTTTCTTT. Amino acids: CASSLRQVGTEAFF. The rearrangement links TRBV7-9 to TRBJ1-1, with D hard to call. V was clipped by 2 bases and J by 4 bases, with 11 bases between them. The CDR3 spans 14 residues. Germline assignment: CDR1 SEHNR and CDR2 FQNEAQ (reference sequence).

The rearrangement links TRBV18 to TRBJ1-5; TRBD1 might be the D (5 bases). V lost 3 bases and J 4 bases, leaving 10 bases between the germline ends. The V gene's germline CDR1 is KGHSH and CDR2 LQKENI. The CDR3 length is 14 residues. CDR3: CASSPTGWNQPQHF. CDR3 DNA: TGTGCCAGCTCACCTACAGGCTGGAATCAGCCCCAGCATTTT.